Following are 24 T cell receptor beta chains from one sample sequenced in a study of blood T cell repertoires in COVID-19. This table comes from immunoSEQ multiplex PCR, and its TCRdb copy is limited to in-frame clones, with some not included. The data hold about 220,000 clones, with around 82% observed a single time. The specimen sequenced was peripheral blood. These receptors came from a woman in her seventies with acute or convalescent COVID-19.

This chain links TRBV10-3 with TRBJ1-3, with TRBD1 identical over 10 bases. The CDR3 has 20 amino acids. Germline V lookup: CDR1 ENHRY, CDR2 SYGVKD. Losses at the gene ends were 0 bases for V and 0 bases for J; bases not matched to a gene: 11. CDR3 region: CAISESGVRQGARSGNTIYF. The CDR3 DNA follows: TGTGCCATCAGTGAGTCCGGAGTGCGACAGGGGGCACGCTCTGGAAACACCATATATTTT.

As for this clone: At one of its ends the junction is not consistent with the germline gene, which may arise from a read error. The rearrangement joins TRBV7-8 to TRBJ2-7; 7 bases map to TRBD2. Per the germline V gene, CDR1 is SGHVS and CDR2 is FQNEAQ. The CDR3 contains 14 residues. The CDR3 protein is CASSFEGLAALWSF. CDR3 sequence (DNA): TGTGCCAGCAGCTTCGAGGGCCTAGCGGCCCTATGGAGCTTC.

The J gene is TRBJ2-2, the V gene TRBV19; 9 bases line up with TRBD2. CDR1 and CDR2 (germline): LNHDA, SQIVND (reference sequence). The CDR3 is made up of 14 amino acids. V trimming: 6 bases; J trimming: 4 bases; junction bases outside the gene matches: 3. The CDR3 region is CASRGLASTGELFF. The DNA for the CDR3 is TGTGCCAGTAGGGGACTAGCTAGCACCGGGGAGCTGTTTTTT.

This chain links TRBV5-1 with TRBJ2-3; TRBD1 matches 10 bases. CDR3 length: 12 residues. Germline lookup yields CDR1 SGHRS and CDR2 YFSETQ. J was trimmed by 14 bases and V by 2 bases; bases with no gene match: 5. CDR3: CASSLDRGRGYF. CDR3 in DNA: TGCGCCAGCAGCTTAGACAGGGGGCGTGGGTATTTT.

The CDR3 sequence is CASSQETAPKTQYF. The DNA for the CDR3 is TGCGCCAGCAGCCAAGAAACTGCCCCCAAGACCCAGTACTTC. This chain connects TRBV4-1 to TRBJ2-5; D remains ambiguous. Germline assignment: CDR1 MGHRA and CDR2 YSYEKL. This CDR3 has 14 amino acids. V was clipped by 0 bases and J by 6 bases, with 11 bases between them.

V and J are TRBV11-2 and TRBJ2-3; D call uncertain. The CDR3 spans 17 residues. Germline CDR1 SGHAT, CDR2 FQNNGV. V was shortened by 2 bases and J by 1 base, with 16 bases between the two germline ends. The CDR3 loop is CASSLISIARGTDTQYF. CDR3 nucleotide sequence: TGTGCCAGCAGCTTAATTTCGATAGCTCGAGGCACAGATACGCAGTATTTT.

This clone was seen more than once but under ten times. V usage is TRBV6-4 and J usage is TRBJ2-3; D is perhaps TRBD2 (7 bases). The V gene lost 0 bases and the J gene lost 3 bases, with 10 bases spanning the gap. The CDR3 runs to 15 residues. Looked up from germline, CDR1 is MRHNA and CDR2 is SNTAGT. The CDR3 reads CASSDSGGRTDTQYF. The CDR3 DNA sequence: TGTGCCAGCAGTGACTCCGGGGGGCGGACAGATACGCAGTATTTT.

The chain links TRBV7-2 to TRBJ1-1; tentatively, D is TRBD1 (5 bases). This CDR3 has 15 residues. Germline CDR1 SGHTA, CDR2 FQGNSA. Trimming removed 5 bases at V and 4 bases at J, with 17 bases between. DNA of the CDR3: TGTGCCAGCAGCCCGGTGTCGGGGGTACGCACTGAAGCTTTCTTT. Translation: CASSPVSGVRTEAFF.

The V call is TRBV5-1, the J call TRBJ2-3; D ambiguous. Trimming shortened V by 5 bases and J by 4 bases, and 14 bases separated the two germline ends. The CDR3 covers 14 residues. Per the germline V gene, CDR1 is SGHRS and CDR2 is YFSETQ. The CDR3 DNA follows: TGCGCCAGCAGAGAGATGGTAGGAGCAGATACGCAGTATTTT. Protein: CASREMVGADTQYF.

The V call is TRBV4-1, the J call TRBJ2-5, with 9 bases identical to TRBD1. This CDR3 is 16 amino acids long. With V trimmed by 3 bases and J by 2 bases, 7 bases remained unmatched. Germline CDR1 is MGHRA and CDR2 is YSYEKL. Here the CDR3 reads CASSHDPGQGQETQYF. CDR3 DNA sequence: TGCGCCAGCAGCCATGACCCGGGACAGGGTCAAGAGACCCAGTACTTC.

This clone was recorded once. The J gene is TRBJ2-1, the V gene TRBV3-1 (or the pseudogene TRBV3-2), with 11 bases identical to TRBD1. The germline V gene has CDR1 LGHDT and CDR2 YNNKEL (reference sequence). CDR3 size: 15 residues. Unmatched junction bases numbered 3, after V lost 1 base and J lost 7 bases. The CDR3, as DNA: TGTGCCAGCAGCCAAGTGGGGGACAGGGGGAATGAGCAGTTCTTC. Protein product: CASSQVGDRGNEQFF.

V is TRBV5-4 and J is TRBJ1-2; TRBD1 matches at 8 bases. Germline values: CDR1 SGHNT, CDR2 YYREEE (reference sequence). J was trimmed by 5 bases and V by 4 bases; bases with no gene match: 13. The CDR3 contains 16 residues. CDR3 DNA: TGTGCCAGCAGCAGTACCGGGACAGGAGAAGTTTATGGCTACACCTTC. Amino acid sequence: CASSSTGTGEVYGYTF.

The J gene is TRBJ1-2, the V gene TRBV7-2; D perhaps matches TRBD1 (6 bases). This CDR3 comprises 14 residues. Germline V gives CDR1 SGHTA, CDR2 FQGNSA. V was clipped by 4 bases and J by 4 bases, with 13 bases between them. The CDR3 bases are TGTGCCAGCAGCTCTCAGACAGGCCCCTATGGCTACACCTTC. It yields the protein CASSSQTGPYGYTF.

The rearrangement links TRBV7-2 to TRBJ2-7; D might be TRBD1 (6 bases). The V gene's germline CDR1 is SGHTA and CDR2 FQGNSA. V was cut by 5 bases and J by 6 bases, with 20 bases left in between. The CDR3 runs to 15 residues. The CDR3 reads CASSPSTGQTGEQYF. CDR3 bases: TGTGCCAGCAGCCCATCCACGGGACAAACCGGCGAGCAGTACTTC.

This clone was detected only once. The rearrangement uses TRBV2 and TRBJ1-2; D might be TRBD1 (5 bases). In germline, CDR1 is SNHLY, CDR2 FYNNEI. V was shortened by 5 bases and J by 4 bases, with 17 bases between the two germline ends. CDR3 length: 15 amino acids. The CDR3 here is CASSSTRDLSYGYTF. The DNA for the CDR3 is TGTGCCAGCAGTTCCACCCGGGACTTAAGCTATGGCTACACCTTC.

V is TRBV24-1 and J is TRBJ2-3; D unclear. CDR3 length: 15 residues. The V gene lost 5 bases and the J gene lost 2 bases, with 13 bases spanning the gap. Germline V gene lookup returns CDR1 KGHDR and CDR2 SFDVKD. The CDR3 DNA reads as TGTGCCACCAGTGTGAAAGAGCGAAACACAGATACGCAGTATTTT. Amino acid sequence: CATSVKERNTDTQYF.

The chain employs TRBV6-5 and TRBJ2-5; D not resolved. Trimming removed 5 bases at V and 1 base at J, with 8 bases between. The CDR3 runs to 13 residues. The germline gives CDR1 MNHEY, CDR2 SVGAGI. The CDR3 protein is CASSTYGQETQYF. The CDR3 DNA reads TGTGCCAGCAGTACGTACGGCCAAGAGACCCAGTACTTC.

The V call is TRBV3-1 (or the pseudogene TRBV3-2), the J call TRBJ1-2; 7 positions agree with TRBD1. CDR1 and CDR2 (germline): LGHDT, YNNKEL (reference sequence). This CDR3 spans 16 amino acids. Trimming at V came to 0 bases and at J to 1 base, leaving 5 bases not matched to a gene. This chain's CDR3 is CASSQDRGTVNYGYTF. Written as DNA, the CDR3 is TGTGCCAGCAGCCAAGATAGAGGGACAGTTAACTATGGCTACACCTTC.

The CDR3 spells CASSLQTSGGNTDTQYF. CDR3 bases: TGCGCCAGCAGCCTCCAGACTAGCGGGGGGAACACAGATACGCAGTATTTT. The chain is built from TRBV5-1 and TRBJ2-3; TRBD2 aligns across 13 bases. Germline V gene lookup returns CDR1 SGHRS and CDR2 YFSETQ. V was clipped by 4 bases and J by 2 bases; unmatched bases: 7. This CDR3 comprises 17 residues.

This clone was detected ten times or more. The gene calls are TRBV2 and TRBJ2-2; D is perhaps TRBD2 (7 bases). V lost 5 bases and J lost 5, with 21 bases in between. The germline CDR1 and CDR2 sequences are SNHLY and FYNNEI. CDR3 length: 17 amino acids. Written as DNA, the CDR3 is TGTGCCAGCAGTCCCCGGGGGGCACAAATTAGGACCGGGGAGCTGTTTTTT. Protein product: CASSPRGAQIRTGELFF. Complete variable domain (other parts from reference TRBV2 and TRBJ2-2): EPEVTQTPSHQVTQMGQEVILRCVPISNHLYFYWYRQILGQKVEFLVSFYNNEISEKSEIFDDQFSVERPDGSNFTLKIRSTKLEDSAMYFCASSPRGAQIRTGELFFGEGSRLTVL.

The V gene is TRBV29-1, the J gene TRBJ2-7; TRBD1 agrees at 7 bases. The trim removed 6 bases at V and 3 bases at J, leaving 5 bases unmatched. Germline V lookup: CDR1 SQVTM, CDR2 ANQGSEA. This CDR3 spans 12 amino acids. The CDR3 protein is CSVRDRFYEQYF. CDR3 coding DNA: TGCAGCGTCAGGGACAGATTCTACGAGCAGTACTTC.

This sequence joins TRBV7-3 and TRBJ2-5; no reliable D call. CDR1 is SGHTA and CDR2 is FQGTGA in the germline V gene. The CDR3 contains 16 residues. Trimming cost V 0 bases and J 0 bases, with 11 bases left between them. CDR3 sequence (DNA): TGTGCCAGCAGCTTAACGGTAACAGACAACCAAGAGACCCAGTACTTC. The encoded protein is CASSLTVTDNQETQYF.

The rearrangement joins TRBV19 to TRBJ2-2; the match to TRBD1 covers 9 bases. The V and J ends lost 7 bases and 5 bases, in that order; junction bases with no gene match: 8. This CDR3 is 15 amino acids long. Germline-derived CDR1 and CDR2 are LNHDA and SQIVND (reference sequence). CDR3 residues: CASKVGTGRTGELFF. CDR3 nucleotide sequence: TGTGCCAGTAAGGTTGGGACAGGGAGGACCGGGGAGCTGTTTTTT. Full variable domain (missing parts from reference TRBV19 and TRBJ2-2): DGGITQSPKYLFRKEGQNVTLSCEQNLNHDAMYWYRQDPGQGLRLIYYSQIVNDFQKGDIAEGYSVSREKKESFPLTVTSAQKNPTAFYLCASKVGTGRTGELFFGEGSRLTVL.

CDR3 in DNA: TGTGCCTGGAGTGCGGGACAGGGGGCGGAAAAACTGTTTTTT. It codes for CAWSAGQGAEKLFF. The V gene is TRBV30, the J gene TRBJ1-4; 12 bases line up with TRBD1. V dropped 1 base and J dropped 8; count of bases not matched to a gene: 2. In germline, CDR1 is GTSNPN, CDR2 SVGIG (reference sequence). CDR3 length: 14 amino acids.